The clone carrying this T cell receptor beta chain was counted once. The target antigen is unknown. Assay used: immunoSEQ multiplex PCR; TCRdb lists only in-frame clones, some missing. The sample shows 5,000 or so clones, approximately 78% of them seen only once. V dropped 9 bases and J dropped 6; count of bases not matched to a gene: 10. Per germline, CDR1 WSHSY and CDR2 SAAADI. CDR3 size: 13 residues. The data belong to a study of somatic mutations in cytotoxic T cells in rheumatoid arthritis. Overall study: A roughly 32 ml EDTA sample of patient blood was drawn right after diagnosis, before any treatment.

Study findings and constraints: The CD8+ clonality of rheumatoid arthritis patients increased with age, whereas that of healthy controls did not. A single CD8+ clone exceeded 20% of CD8+ cells in 8 of 65 patients. The antigen targets of the expanded CD8+ clones were unknown.

The sequence came from an adult with rheumatoid arthritis. Sequenced material: CD8+ T cells sorted from blood. The chain joins TRBV10-2 to TRBJ1-2; 7 nucleotides line up with TRBD1. CDR3 region: CASTIGTVDGYTF. The DNA of the CDR3 is TGCGCCAGTACCATCGGGACAGTCGATGGCTACACCTTC.